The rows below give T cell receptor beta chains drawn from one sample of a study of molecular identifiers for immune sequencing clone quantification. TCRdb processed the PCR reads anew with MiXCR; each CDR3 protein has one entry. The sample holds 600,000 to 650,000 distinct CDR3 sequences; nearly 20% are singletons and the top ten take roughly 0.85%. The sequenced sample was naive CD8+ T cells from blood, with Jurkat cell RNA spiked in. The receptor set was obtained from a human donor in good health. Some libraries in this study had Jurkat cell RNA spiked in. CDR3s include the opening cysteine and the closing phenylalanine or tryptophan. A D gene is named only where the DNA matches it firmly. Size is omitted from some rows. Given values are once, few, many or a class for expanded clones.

CDR3 DNA: TGTGCCAGCAGTCCTCAGACAGGGGGGGCCTACGAGCAGTACTTC
CDR3 protein: CASSPQTGGAYEQYF
V gene: TRBV27
clone size: few
D gene: TRBD1
J gene: TRBJ2-7

CDR3 DNA: TGTGCCAGCCGGGGGGGGGACGCTGAAGCTTTCTTT
CDR3 protein: CASRGGDAEAFF
V gene: TRBV6-4
clone size: NA
D gene: NA
J gene: TRBJ1-1

CDR3 DNA: TGTGCCAGTAGTATATCCGACCTTTTCAATCAGCCCCAGCATTTT
CDR3 protein: CASSISDLFNQPQHF
V gene: TRBV19
clone size: many
D gene: NA
J gene: TRBJ1-5

CDR3 DNA: TGTGCCAGCAGCCATGGGGTTAGCACCCAGCCCCAGCATTTT
CDR3 protein: CASSHGVSTQPQHF
V gene: TRBV4-2
clone size: many
D gene: NA
J gene: TRBJ1-5

CDR3 DNA: TGTGCCAGCTCACCCGACCCGGCTTCCCCCGAGGCTTTCTTT
CDR3 protein: CASSPDPASPEAFF
V gene: TRBV18
clone size: NA
D gene: NA
J gene: TRBJ1-1

CDR3 DNA: TGTGCCAGCAGTTTAAGAGGCCGCCCCACAGATACGCAGTATTTT
CDR3 protein: CASSLRGRPTDTQYF
V gene: TRBV28
clone size: many
D gene: NA
J gene: TRBJ2-3

CDR3 DNA: TGTGCCAGCAGTACGACAGACTCCTACAATGAGCAGTTCTTC
CDR3 protein: CASSTTDSYNEQFF
V gene: TRBV6-2/TRBV6-3
clone size: few
D gene: NA
J gene: TRBJ2-1

CDR3 DNA: TGTGCCAGCAGTCCTAACCCGGACGGATCTAATACGCAGTATTTT
CDR3 protein: CASSPNPDGSNTQYF
V gene: TRBV27
clone size: many
D gene: NA
J gene: TRBJ2-3

CDR3 DNA: TGTGCCTGGAGTCAGGGGAGGGGGGACGAGCAGTACTTC
CDR3 protein: CAWSQGRGDEQYF
V gene: TRBV30
clone size: many
D gene: NA
J gene: TRBJ2-7

CDR3 DNA: TGTGCCAGCAGTTACGGGTCGGCTAGCTCTCAAGAGACCCAGTACTTC
CDR3 protein: CASSYGSASSQETQYF
V gene: TRBV6-5
clone size: few
D gene: NA
J gene: TRBJ2-5

CDR3 DNA: TGTGCCAGCAGCCAAGATAGCGGTGCAGCGGCGATCAAAAACATTCGGTACTTC
CDR3 protein: CASSQDSGAAAIKNIRYF
V gene: TRBV3-2
clone size: NA
D gene: NA
J gene: TRBJ2-4

CDR3 DNA: TGTGCCAGCAGTTTGACAGGGCTTTATAGCAATCAGCCCCAGCATTTT
CDR3 protein: CASSLTGLYSNQPQHF
V gene: TRBV12-3/TRBV12-4
clone size: NA
D gene: TRBD1
J gene: TRBJ1-5

CDR3 DNA: TGTGCCAGCAGCTTACCAGGGGATATGCACACTGAAGCTTTCTTT
CDR3 protein: CASSLPGDMHTEAFF
V gene: TRBV7-9
clone size: many
D gene: NA
J gene: TRBJ1-1

CDR3 DNA: TGTGCCAGCAGCCAAGTTGTGGCAGATACGCAGTATTTT
CDR3 protein: CASSQVVADTQYF
V gene: TRBV14
clone size: many
D gene: NA
J gene: TRBJ2-3

CDR3 DNA: TGCGCCAGCAGCCAAGATCTAGGAGCGGGGGACACAGATACGCAGTATTTT
CDR3 protein: CASSQDLGAGDTDTQYF
V gene: TRBV4-3
clone size: few
D gene: TRBD2
J gene: TRBJ2-3

CDR3 DNA: TGTGCCAGCAGCTGGGGGACAGGGGATTCACCCCTCCACTTT
CDR3 protein: CASSWGTGDSPLHF
V gene: TRBV5-6
clone size: many
D gene: TRBD1
J gene: TRBJ1-6

CDR3 DNA: TGTGCCAGTAGTATAATCTCGAGGAGTTCTGGAAACACCATATATTTT
CDR3 protein: CASSIISRSSGNTIYF
V gene: TRBV19
clone size: NA
D gene: NA
J gene: TRBJ1-3

CDR3 DNA: TGTGCCAGCAGAGACGCAGGGGCCTACGAGCAGTACTTC
CDR3 protein: CASRDAGAYEQYF
V gene: TRBV6-1
clone size: many
D gene: NA
J gene: TRBJ2-7

CDR3 DNA: TGCGCCAGCAGCCAAGTCATCGGGGAAGGCTACGAGCAGTACTTC
CDR3 protein: CASSQVIGEGYEQYF
V gene: TRBV4-1
clone size: many
D gene: NA
J gene: TRBJ2-7

CDR3 DNA: TGTGCCAGCAGCTTCTCCGCATTGGGGGCGCAGTTCTTC
CDR3 protein: CASSFSALGAQFF
V gene: TRBV7-9
clone size: NA
D gene: NA
J gene: TRBJ2-1

CDR3 DNA: TGTGCCAGCAGTGAAGTGGGGTCCTATGGCTACACCTTC
CDR3 protein: CASSEVGSYGYTF
V gene: TRBV2
clone size: NA
D gene: NA
J gene: TRBJ1-2

CDR3 DNA: TGCGCCAGCAGCCATCGGGCCTCACCGACCTACGAGCAGTACTTC
CDR3 protein: CASSHRASPTYEQYF
V gene: TRBV4-3
clone size: NA
D gene: NA
J gene: TRBJ2-7

CDR3 DNA: TGTGCCACCAGTGATTTGACGGGGGACCACTACAATGAGCAGTTCTTC
CDR3 protein: CATSDLTGDHYNEQFF
V gene: TRBV24-1
clone size: few
D gene: NA
J gene: TRBJ2-1

CDR3 DNA: TGCGCCAGCAGCGACCCCCTTGGGGGGGGGTACAATGAGCGGTTCTTC
CDR3 protein: CASSDPLGGGYNERFF
V gene: TRBV5-1
clone size: NA
D gene: TRBD2
J gene: TRBJ2-1

CDR3 DNA: TGTGCCAGCAGTCAGCACTCGTCACAGGGGGCGGGGGGGCAAAAGACCCAGTACTTC
CDR3 protein: CASSQHSSQGAGGQKTQYF
V gene: TRBV12-3/TRBV12-4
clone size: NA
D gene: NA
J gene: TRBJ2-5

CDR3 DNA: TGTGCCAGGGGCGGGGAGTACGCTGAAAAACTGTTTTTT
CDR3 protein: CARGGEYAEKLFF
V gene: TRBV14
clone size: many
D gene: NA
J gene: TRBJ1-4

CDR3 DNA: TGTGCCTGGAGTGTCCCCCCGTACGAGCAGTACTTC
CDR3 protein: CAWSVPPYEQYF
V gene: TRBV30
clone size: NA
D gene: NA
J gene: TRBJ2-7

CDR3 DNA: TGTGCCAGCAGTGAAGAGGGGAACGAGCAGTACTTC
CDR3 protein: CASSEEGNEQYF
V gene: TRBV2
clone size: many
D gene: NA
J gene: TRBJ2-7

CDR3 DNA: TGTGCCAGCTTAGAAGGACCCTACCCCGATACGCAGTATTTT
CDR3 protein: CASLEGPYPDTQYF
V gene: TRBV6-2/TRBV6-3
clone size: many
D gene: NA
J gene: TRBJ2-3

CDR3 DNA: TGTGCCAGCAGCTTAGGTGTAGGTTCCGCCAGGCAGCCCCAGCATTTT
CDR3 protein: CASSLGVGSARQPQHF
V gene: TRBV11-2
clone size: many
D gene: NA
J gene: TRBJ1-5

CDR3 DNA: TGTGCCAGCAGTGAAGCCAACGCCATCTTAAAGGCAGATACGCAGTATTTT
CDR3 protein: CASSEANAILKADTQYF
V gene: TRBV2
clone size: many
D gene: NA
J gene: TRBJ2-3

CDR3 DNA: TGTGCCAGCAGCAAAGTAAGGCCCTTTCAGCATTTT
CDR3 protein: CASSKVRPFQHF
V gene: TRBV21-1
clone size: many
D gene: NA
J gene: TRBJ1-5

CDR3 DNA: TGTGCCAGCAGTGAACTGGACAGCAATCAGCCCCAGCATTTT
CDR3 protein: CASSELDSNQPQHF
V gene: TRBV25-1
clone size: many
D gene: NA
J gene: TRBJ1-5

CDR3 DNA: TGTGCCAGTACTCCCGGGACATTCTCCTACGAGCAGTACTTC
CDR3 protein: CASTPGTFSYEQYF
V gene: TRBV19
clone size: many
D gene: NA
J gene: TRBJ2-7

CDR3 DNA: TGCGCCAGCAGCCACCTATCCTCGGACGGGACCTACGAGCAGTACTTC
CDR3 protein: CASSHLSSDGTYEQYF
V gene: TRBV4-1
clone size: NA
D gene: NA
J gene: TRBJ2-7